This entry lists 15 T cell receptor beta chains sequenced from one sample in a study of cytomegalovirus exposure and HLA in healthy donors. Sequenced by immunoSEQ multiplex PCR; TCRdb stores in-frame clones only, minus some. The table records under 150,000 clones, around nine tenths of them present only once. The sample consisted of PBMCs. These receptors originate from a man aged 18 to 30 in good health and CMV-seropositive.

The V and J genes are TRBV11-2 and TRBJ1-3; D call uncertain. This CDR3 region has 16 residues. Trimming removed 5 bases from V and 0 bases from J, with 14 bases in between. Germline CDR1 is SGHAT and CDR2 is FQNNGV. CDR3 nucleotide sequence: TGTGCCAGCAGCCCCGCCCGGGGTTACTCTGGAAACACCATATATTTT. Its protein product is CASSPARGYSGNTIYF. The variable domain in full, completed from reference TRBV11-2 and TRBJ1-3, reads EAGVAQSPRYKIIEKRQSVAFWCNPISGHATLYWYQQILGQGPKLLIQFQNNGVVDDSQLPKDRFSAERLKGVDSTLKIQPAKLEDSAVYLCASSPARGYSGNTIYFGEGSWLTVV.

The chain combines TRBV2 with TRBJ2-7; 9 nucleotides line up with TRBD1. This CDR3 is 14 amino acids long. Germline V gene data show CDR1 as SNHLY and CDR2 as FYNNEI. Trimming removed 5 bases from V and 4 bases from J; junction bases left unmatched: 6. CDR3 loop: CASSPDRGSYEQYF. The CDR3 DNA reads TGTGCCAGCAGTCCAGACAGGGGGTCTTACGAGCAGTACTTC.

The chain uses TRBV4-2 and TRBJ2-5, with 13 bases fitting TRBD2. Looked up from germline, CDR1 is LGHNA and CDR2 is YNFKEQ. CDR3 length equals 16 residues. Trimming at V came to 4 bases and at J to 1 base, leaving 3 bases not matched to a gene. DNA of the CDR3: TGTGCCAGCAGCCTAGGACTAGCGGGGGCCCAAGAGACCCAGTACTTC. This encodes CASSLGLAGAQETQYF.

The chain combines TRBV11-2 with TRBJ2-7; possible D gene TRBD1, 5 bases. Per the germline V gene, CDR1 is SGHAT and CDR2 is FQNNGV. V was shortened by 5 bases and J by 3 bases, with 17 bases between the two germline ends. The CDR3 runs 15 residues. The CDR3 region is CASSHPVRGNYEQYF. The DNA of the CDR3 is TGTGCCAGCAGCCACCCGGTTAGGGGTAACTACGAGCAGTACTTC.

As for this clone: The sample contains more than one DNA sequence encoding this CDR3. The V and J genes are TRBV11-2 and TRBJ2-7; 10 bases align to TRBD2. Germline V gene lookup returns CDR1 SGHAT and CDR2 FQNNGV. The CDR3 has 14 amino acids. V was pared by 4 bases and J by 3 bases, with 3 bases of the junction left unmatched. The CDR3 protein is CASSSTSGDYEQYF. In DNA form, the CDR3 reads TGTGCCAGCAGCTCTACTAGCGGGGACTACGAGCAGTACTTC.

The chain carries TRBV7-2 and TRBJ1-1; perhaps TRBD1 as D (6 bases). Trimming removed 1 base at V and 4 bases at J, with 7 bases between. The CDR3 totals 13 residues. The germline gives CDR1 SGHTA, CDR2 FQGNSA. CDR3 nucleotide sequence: TGTGCCAGCAGCTTAGTGGGGGCCACTGAAGCTTTCTTT. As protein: CASSLVGATEAFF.

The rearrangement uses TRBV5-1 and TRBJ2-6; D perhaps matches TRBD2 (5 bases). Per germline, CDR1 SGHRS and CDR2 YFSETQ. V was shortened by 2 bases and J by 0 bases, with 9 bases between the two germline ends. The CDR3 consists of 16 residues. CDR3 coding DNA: TGCGCCAGCAGCTTTGGAGGTAACTCTGGGGCCAACGTCCTGACTTTC. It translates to CASSFGGNSGANVLTF.

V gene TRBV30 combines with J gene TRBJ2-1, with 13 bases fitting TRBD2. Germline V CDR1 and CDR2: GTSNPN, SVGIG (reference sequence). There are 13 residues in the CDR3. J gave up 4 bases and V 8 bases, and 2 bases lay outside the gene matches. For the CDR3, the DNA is TGTGCCATGGGACTAGCGGGATACAATGAGCAGTTCTTC. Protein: CAMGLAGYNEQFF. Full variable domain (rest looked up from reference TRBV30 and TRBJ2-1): SQTIHQWPATLVQPVGSPLSLECTVEGTSNPNLYWYRQAAGRGLQLLFYSVGIGQISSEVPQNLSASRPQDRQFILSSKKLLLSDSGFYLCAMGLAGYNEQFFGPGTRLTVL.

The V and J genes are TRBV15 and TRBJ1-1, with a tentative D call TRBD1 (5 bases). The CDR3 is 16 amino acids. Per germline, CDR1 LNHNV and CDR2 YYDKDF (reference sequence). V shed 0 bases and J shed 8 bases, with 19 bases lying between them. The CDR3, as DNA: TGTGCCACCAGCAGAGAATATGGAACAGGCCGCGAGGAAGCTTTCTTT. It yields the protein CATSREYGTGREEAFF.

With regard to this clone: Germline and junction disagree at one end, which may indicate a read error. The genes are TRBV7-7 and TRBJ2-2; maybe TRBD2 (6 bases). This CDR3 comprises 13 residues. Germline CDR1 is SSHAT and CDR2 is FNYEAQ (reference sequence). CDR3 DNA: TGTGCTAGCAGGGAGATCGGGGGCGGGGAGCTGTTTTTT. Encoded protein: CASREIGGGELFF.

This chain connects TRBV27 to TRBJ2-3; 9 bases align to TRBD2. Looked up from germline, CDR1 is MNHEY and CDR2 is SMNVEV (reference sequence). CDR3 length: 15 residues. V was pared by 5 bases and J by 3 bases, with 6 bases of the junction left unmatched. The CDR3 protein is CASSRLAATTDTQYF. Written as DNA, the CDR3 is TGTGCCAGCAGTAGACTAGCGGCCACAACAGATACGCAGTATTTT.

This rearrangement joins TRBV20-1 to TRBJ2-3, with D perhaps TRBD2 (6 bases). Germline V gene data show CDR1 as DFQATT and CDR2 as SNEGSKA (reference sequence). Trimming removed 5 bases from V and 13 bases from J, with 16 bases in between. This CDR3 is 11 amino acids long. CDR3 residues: CSAPLAASEYF. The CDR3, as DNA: TGCAGTGCTCCCTTAGCGGCAAGCGAGTATTTT.

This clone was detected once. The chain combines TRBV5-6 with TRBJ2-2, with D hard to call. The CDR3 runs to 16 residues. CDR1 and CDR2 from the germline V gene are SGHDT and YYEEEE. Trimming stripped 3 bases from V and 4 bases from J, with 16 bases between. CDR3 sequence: CASSYGLLGRTGELFF. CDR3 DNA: TGTGCCAGCAGCTACGGTTTACTTGGGCGCACCGGGGAGCTGTTTTTT.

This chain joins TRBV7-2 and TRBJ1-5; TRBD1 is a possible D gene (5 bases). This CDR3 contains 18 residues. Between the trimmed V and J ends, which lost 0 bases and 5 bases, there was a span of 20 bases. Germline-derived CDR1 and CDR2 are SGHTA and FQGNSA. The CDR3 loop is CASSLAGGGILPYQPQHF. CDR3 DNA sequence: TGTGCCAGCAGCTTAGCTGGGGGGGGGATACTTCCTTATCAGCCCCAGCATTTT.

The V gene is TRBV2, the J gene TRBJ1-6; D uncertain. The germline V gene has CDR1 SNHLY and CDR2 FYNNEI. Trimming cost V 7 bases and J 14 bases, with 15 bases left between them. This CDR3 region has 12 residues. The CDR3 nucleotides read TGTGCCAGCAACGGTCAGACTCCCGCCCTCCACTTT. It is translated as CASNGQTPALHF.